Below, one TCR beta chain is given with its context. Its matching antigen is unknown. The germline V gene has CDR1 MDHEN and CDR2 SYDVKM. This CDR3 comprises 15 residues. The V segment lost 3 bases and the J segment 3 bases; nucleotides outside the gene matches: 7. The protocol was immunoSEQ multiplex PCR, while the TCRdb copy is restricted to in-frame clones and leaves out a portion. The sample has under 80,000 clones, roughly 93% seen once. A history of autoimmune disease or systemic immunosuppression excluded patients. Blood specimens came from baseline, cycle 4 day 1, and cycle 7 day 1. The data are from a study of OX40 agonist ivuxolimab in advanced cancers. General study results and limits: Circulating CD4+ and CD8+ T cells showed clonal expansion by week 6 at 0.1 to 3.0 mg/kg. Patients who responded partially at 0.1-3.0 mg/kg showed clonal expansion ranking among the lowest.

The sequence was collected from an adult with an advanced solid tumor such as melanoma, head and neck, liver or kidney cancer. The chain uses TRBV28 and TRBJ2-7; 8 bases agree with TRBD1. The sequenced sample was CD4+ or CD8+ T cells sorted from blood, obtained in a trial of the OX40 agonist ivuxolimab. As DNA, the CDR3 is TGTGCCAGCAGTTTTGGACAGGGCCCCTACTACGAGCAGTACTTC. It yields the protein CASSFGQGPYYEQYF.